What follows are 9 T cell receptor beta chains derived from one specimen sequenced in a study of blood T cell repertoires in COVID-19. The assay was immunoSEQ multiplex PCR, and TCRdb's table has in-frame clones only and misses some. The table has some 220,000 clones, 80% seen once. Specimen: peripheral blood. These receptors originate from an older woman with acute or convalescent COVID-19.

The chain joins TRBV30 to TRBJ2-2; D is possibly TRBD2 (5 bases). Germline V lookup: CDR1 GTSNPN, CDR2 SVGIG (reference sequence). CDR3 length: 14 amino acids. V shed 0 bases and J shed 5 bases, with 10 bases lying between them. CDR3 bases: TGTGCCTGGAGTGTACCGACGGGAACCGGGGAGCTGTTTTTT. This sequence encodes CAWSVPTGTGELFF.

This chain joins TRBV7-9 and TRBJ1-2; tentatively, D is TRBD1 (6 bases). V lost 11 bases, J lost 12 bases, and 16 bases lay in between. The CDR3 loop spans 10 amino acids. From germline, CDR1 is SEHNR and CDR2 FQNEAQ (reference sequence). The CDR3 region has the DNA TGTGCCGCGGGGGGGGGCGGCCACACCTTC. The encoded protein is CAAGGGGHTF.

The chain carries TRBV4-1 and TRBJ1-1; the D gene is possibly TRBD1 (6 bases). The CDR3 totals 15 residues. Germline lookup yields CDR1 MGHRA and CDR2 YSYEKL. Trimming shortened V by 0 bases and J by 4 bases, and 12 bases separated the two germline ends. CDR3 bases: TGCGCCAGCAGCCAAGATGGCGGGGGCGGCACTGAAGCTTTCTTT. Translating gives CASSQDGGGGTEAFF.

On this clone: Additional DNA sequences in this sample encode the identical CDR3. The rearrangement joins TRBV7-2 to TRBJ2-3; no definite D call. Germline V lookup: CDR1 SGHTA, CDR2 FQGNSA. This CDR3 has 13 amino acids. Trimming cost V 4 bases and J 2 bases, with 7 bases left between them. The CDR3 region is CASSWALTDTQYF. In nucleotides, the CDR3 is TGTGCCAGCAGCTGGGCCCTCACAGATACGCAGTATTTT.

This chain links TRBV6-1 with TRBJ2-7; the D gene is possibly TRBD1 (5 bases). V was shortened by 2 bases and J by 2 bases, with 10 bases between the two germline ends. Germline CDR1 reads MNHNS; CDR2 reads SASEGT. CDR3 size: 14 residues. CDR3 sequence reads: CASSERRAPYEQYV. The DNA for the CDR3 is TGTGCCAGCAGTGAACGCAGGGCCCCCTACGAGCAGTACGTC.

V and J are TRBV3-1 (or the pseudogene TRBV3-2) and TRBJ1-2; D might be TRBD1 (5 bases). Per the germline V gene, CDR1 is LGHDT and CDR2 is YNNKEL (reference sequence). The CDR3 is 15 amino acids. V was clipped by 0 bases and J by 5 bases, with 13 bases between them. In nucleotides, the CDR3 is TGTGCCAGCAGCCAAGATAACCGGGGGGAATATGGCTACACCTTC. This codes for CASSQDNRGEYGYTF.

The V gene is TRBV28, the J gene TRBJ2-2, with 10 bases fitting TRBD2. After removal of 6 bases from V and 6 bases from J, the junction contained 4 bases not matched to a gene. Germline CDR1 MDHEN, CDR2 SYDVKM. The CDR3 length is 14 residues. CDR3 residues: CASRLSGGAGELFF. The CDR3 DNA reads TGTGCCAGCAGACTGAGCGGGGGGGCCGGGGAGCTGTTTTTT.

V gene TRBV5-1 combines with J gene TRBJ1-3, with TRBD1 as a possible D gene (6 bases). The CDR3 consists of 15 residues. Germline V gene data show CDR1 as SGHRS and CDR2 as YFSETQ. The germline V and J ends were trimmed by 1 base and 4 bases, with 12 bases remaining between them. The CDR3 nucleotides are TGCGCCAGCAGCTTGAATGGGGGCGCGGGAAACACCATATATTTT. This encodes CASSLNGGAGNTIYF.

This chain links TRBV5-4 with TRBJ2-5; TRBD2 might be the D (6 bases). Trimming took 4 bases from V and 2 from J, leaving 9 bases between them. CDR1 and CDR2 from the germline V gene are SGHNT and YYREEE (reference sequence). The CDR3 sequence is 13 residues long. CDR3 sequence (DNA): TGTGCCAGCAGCGGGGGGTATCAAGAGACCCAGTACTTC. It specifies CASSGGYQETQYF. Together with reference TRBV5-4 and TRBJ2-5, the CDR3 gives the full variable domain: ETGVTQSPTHLIKTRGQQVTLRCSSQSGHNTVSWYQQALGQGPQFIFQYYREEENGRGNFPPRFSGLQFPNYSSELNVNALELDDSALYLCASSGGYQETQYFGPGTRLLVL.